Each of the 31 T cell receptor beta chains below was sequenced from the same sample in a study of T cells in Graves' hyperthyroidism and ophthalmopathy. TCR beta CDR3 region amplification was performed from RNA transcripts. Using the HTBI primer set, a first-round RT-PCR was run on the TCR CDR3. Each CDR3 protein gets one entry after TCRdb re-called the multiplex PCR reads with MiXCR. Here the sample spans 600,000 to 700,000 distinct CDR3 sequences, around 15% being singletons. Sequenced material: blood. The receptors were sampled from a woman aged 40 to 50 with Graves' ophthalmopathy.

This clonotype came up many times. The CDR3 loop reads CASSRGTSEQYF. CDR3 bases: TGTGCCAGCAGTCGAGGGACATCCGAGCAGTACTTC. This chain connects TRBV27 to TRBJ2-7; D is possibly TRBD1 (6 bases). Germline CDR1 reads MNHEY; CDR2 reads SMNVEV (reference sequence). V was cut by 5 bases and J by 6 bases, with 11 bases left in between. The CDR3 covers 12 residues.

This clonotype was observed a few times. The CDR3 sequence: CASTSLTLRTGSGELFF. The CDR3 DNA reads as TGTGCCAGCACCTCCCTCACTCTTAGGACAGGGTCCGGGGAGCTGTTTTTT. The rearrangement links TRBV11-2 to TRBJ2-2; 8 nucleotides match TRBD1. The CDR3 runs to 17 residues. Germline CDR1 and CDR2: SGHAT and FQNNGV. V shed 7 bases and J 6 bases; nucleotides not matched to a gene: 16.

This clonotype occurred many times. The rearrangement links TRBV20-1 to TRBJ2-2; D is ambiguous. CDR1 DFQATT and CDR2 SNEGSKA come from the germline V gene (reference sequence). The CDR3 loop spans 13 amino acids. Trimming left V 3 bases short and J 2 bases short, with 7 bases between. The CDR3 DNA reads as TGCAGTGCTAGGGTCCTTAACACCGGGGAGCTGTTTTTT. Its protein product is CSARVLNTGELFF.

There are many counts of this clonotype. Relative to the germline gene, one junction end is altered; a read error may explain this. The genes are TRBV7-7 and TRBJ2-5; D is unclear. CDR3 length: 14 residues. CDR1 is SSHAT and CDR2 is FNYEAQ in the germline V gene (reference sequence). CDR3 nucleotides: TGTGCTAGCAGCAGCAGAACCAGGCCAGAGACCCAGTACTTC. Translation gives CASSSRTRPETQYF.

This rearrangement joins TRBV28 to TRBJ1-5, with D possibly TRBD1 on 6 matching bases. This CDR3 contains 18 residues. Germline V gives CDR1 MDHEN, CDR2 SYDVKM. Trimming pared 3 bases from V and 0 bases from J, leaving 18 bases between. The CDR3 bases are TGTGCCAGCAGTTTTCTCCGGGGGCGTGAGTATAGCAATCAGCCCCAGCATTTT. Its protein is CASSFLRGREYSNQPQHF.

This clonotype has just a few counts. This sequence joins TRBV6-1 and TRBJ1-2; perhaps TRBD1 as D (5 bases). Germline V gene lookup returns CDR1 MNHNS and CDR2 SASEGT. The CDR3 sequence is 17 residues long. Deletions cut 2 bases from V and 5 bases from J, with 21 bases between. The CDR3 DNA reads TGTGCCAGCAGTGAATGGGGCAGGGAAACAGACGTATATGGCTACACCTTC. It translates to CASSEWGRETDVYGYTF.

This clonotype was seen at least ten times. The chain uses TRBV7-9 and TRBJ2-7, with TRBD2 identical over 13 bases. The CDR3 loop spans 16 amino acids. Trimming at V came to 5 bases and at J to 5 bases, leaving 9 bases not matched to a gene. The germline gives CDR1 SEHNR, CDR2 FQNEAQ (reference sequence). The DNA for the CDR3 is TGTGCCAGCAGCCCACGGACTAGCGGGAGAGGTAACGAGCAGTACTTC. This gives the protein CASSPRTSGRGNEQYF.

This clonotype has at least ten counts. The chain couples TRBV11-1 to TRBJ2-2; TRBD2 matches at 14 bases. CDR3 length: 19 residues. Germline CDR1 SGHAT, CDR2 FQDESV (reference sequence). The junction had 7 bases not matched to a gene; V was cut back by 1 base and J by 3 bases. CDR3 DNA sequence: TGTGCCAGCAGCTTAGACCCCGGGACTAGCGGGAGACACACCGGGGAGCTGTTTTTT. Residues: CASSLDPGTSGRHTGELFF.

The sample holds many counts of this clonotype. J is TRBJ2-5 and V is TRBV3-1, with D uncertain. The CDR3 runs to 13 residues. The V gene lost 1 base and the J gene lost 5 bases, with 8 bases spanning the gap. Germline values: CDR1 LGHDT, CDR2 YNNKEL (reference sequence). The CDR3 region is CASSQVSTETQYF. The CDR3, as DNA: TGTGCCAGCAGCCAAGTGTCCACGGAGACCCAGTACTTC.

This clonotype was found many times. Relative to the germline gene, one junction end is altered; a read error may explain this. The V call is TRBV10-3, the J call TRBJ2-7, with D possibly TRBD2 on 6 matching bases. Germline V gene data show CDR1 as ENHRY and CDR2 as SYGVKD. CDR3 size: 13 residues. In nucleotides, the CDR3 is TGTGCCATCACTGAGACCTGGGGACTCGAGCAGTACTTC. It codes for CAITETWGLEQYF.

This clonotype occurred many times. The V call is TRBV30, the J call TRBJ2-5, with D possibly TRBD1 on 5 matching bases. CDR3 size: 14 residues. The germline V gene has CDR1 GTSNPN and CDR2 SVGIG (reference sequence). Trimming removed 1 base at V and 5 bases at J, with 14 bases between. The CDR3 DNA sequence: TGTGCCTGGAGTGCATCAGGGCGTCGGGAGACCCAGTACTTC. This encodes CAWSASGRRETQYF.

The CDR3 sequence: CSARLFGDPGLAKYEQYF. CDR3 sequence (DNA): TGCAGTGCTAGATTATTTGGTGACCCGGGACTAGCAAAATACGAGCAGTACTTC. V usage is TRBV20-1 and J usage is TRBJ2-7; 9 bases fit TRBD2. The CDR3 spans 18 residues. In germline, CDR1 is DFQATT, CDR2 SNEGSKA (reference sequence). The junction had 18 bases not matched to a gene; V was cut back by 2 bases and J by 4 bases.

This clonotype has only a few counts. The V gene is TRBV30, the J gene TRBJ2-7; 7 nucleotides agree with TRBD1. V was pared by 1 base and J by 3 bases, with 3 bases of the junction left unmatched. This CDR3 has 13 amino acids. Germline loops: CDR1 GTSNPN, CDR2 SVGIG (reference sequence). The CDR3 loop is CAWSAGQSYEQYF. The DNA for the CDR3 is TGTGCCTGGAGTGCGGGACAGAGCTACGAGCAGTACTTC.

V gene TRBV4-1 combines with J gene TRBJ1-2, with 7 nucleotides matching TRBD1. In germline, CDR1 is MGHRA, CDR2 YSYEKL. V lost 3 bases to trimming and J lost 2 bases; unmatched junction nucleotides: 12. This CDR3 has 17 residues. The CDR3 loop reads CASSQVLQGIRNYGYTF. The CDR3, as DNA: TGCGCCAGCAGCCAGGTACTACAGGGGATTAGAAACTATGGCTACACCTTC.

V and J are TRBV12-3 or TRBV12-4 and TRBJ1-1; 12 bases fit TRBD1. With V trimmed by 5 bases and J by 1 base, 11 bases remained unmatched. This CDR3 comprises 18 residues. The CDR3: CASSPRVGTGGANTEAFF. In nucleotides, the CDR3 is TGTGCCAGCAGTCCCAGGGTCGGGACAGGGGGCGCGAACACTGAAGCTTTCTTT.

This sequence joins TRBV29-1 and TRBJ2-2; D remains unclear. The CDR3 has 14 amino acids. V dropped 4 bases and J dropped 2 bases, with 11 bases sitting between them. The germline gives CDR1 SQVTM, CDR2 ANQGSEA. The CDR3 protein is CSVVWTENTGELFF. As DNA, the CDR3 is TGCAGCGTTGTATGGACGGAAAACACCGGGGAGCTGTTTTTT.

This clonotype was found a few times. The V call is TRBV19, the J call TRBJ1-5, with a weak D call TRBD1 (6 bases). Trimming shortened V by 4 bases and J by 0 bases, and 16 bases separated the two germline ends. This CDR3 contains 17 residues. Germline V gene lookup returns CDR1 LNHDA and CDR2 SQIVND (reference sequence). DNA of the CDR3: TGTGCCAGTAGTACCCTGGACAGCCGTTATAGCAATCAGCCCCAGCATTTT. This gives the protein CASSTLDSRYSNQPQHF.

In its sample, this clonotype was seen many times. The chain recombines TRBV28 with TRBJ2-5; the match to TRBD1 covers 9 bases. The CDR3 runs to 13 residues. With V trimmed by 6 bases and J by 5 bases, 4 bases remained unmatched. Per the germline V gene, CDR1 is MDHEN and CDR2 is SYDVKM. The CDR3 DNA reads TGTGCCAGCAGGGGGACAGGGTGGGAGACCCAGTACTTC. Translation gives CASRGTGWETQYF.

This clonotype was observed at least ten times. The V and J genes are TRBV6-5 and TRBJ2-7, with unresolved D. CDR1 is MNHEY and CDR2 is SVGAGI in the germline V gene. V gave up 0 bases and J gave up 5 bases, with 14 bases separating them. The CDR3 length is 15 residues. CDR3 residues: CASSYSYGPRHEQYF. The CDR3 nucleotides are TGTGCCAGCAGTTACTCCTACGGGCCGAGGCACGAGCAGTACTTC.

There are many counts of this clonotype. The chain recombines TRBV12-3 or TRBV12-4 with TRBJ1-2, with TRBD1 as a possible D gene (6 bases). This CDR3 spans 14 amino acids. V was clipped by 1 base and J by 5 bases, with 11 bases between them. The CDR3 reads CASSLGGRSYGYTF. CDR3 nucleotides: TGTGCCAGCAGTTTAGGGGGGCGAAGTTATGGCTACACCTTC.

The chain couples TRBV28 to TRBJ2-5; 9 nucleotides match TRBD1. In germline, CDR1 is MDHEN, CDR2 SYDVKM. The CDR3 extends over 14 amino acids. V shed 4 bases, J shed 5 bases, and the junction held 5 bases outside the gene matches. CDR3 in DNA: TGTGCCAGCAGTTGGACAGGGGTGGTGGAGACCCAGTACTTC. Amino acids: CASSWTGVVETQYF.

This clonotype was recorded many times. The CDR3 is CASSYSPPSGYTF. The CDR3, as DNA: TGTGCCAGCAGTTACTCTCCCCCCTCTGGCTACACCTTC. This rearrangement joins TRBV6-2 or TRBV6-3 to TRBJ1-2; D remains ambiguous. CDR3 size: 13 residues. V lost 0 bases and J 7 bases, leaving 9 bases between the germline ends. Germline V gives CDR1 MNHEY, CDR2 SVGEGT.

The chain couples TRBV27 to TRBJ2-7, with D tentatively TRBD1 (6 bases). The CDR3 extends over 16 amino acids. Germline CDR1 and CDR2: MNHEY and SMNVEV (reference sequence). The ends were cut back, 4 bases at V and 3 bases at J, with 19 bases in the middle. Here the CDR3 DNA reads TGTGCCAGCAGTTCCTCCGAGGGGGAGAGGTTCTACGAGCAGTACTTC. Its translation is CASSSSEGERFYEQYF.

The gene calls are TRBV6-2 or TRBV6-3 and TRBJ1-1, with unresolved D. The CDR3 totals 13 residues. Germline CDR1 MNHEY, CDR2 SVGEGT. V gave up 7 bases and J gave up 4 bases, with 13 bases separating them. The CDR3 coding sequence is TGTGCCAGCACTTTAACTCCGGGCACTGAAGCTTTCTTT. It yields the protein CASTLTPGTEAFF.

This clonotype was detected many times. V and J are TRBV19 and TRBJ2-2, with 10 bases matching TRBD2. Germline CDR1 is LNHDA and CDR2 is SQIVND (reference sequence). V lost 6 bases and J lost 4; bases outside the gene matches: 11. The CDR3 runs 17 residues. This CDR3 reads CASSPSGRAWVTGELFF. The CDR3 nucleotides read TGTGCCAGTAGCCCAAGCGGGAGGGCCTGGGTCACCGGGGAGCTGTTTTTT.

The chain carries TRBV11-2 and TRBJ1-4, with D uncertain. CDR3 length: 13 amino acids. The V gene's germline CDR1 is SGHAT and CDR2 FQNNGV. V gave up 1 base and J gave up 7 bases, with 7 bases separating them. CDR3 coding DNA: TGTGCCAGCAGCTTAGGTGGACCTGAAAAACTGTTTTTT. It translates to CASSLGGPEKLFF.

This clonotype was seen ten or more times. The DNA of the CDR3 is TGTGCCTGGATCGCCACAGGAGAACCTAACTATGGCTACACCTTC. Amino acid sequence: CAWIATGEPNYGYTF. The gene calls are TRBV30 and TRBJ1-2; a weak D match, TRBD1 (5 bases). The length of the CDR3 is 15 residues. Trimming left V 4 bases short and J 0 bases short, with 15 bases between. Germline CDR1 GTSNPN, CDR2 SVGIG (reference sequence). Based on the CDR3 plus reference TRBV30 and TRBJ1-2, the full variable domain is SQTIHQWPATLVQPVGSPLSLECTVEGTSNPNLYWYRQAAGRGLQLLFYSVGIGQISSEVPQNLSASRPQDRQFILSSKKLLLSDSGFYLCAWIATGEPNYGYTFGSGTRLTVV.

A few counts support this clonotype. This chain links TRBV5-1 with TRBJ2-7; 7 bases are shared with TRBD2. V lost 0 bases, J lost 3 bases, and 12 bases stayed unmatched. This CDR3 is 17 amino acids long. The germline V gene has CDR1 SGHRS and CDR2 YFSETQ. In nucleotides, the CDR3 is TGCGCCAGCAGCTTGGAAGGAGACGACCCGGGAGGCTACGAGCAGTACTTC. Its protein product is CASSLEGDDPGGYEQYF.

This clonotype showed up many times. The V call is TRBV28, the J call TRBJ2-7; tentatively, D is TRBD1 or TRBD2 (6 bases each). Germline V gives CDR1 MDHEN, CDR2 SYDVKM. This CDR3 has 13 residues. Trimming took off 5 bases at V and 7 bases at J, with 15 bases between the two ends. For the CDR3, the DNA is TGTGCCAGCAGTCCGCCTGGAGGGGGGGAGCAGTACTTC. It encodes CASSPPGGGEQYF.

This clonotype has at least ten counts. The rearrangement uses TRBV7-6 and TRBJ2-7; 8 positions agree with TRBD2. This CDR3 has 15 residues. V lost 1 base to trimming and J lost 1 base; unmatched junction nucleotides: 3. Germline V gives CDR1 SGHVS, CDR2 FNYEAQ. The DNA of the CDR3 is TGTGCCAGCAGCTTAGGGGTAGCGGGGTCCTACGAGCAGTACTTC. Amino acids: CASSLGVAGSYEQYF.

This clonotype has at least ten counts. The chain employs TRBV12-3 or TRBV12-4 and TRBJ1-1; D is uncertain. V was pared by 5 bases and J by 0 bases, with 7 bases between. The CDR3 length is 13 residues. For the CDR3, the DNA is TGTGCCAGCAGTGGATATTTGAACACTGAAGCTTTCTTT. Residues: CASSGYLNTEAFF.